Following are 29 T cell receptor delta chains from one sample sequenced in a study of gamma-delta T cells after stem cell transplantation. TCRdb repeated clone calling on the RT-PCR reads with CATT. The data contain roughly 3,000 delta-chain clones, 3.1% of them singletons. The sample was gamma-delta T cells. The receptor set was obtained from a human donor. It is not recorded whose cells these are; they may come from a transplant donor.

This clone is categorized as large. Additional DNA sequences in this sample encode the identical CDR3. The chain uses TRDV2 and TRDJ1; D possibly matches TRDD2 or TRDD3 (6 bases each). This CDR3 spans 16 amino acids. Germline lookup yields CDR1 GEAIGNYY and CDR2 EKD. V gave up 7 bases and J gave up 3 bases, with 23 bases separating them. In DNA, the CDR3 is TGTGCCTGCGTTGTAATGGGGGGACCTTCCGCCGATAAACTCATCTTT. The encoded protein is CACVVMGGPSADKLIF.

As to this clone: TCRdb assigns this DNA the protein of a much larger clone, which departs from its translation at residue 10; this likely reflects a read error, and the protein shown comes from translating the DNA. V and J are TRDV1 and TRDJ2, with 9 positions matching TRDD3. CDR1 and CDR2 (germline): TSWWSYY, QGS. CDR3 size: 24 residues. V trimming: 3 bases; J trimming: 8 bases; junction bases outside the gene matches: 34. CDR3 bases: TGTGCTCTTGGGGACCCCTGCCTTCGGATGGCGGTCTGGGGGATTTGCCCGGGACGCGCACAACTCTTCTTT. Protein sequence: CALGDPCLRMAVWGICPGRAQLFF.

Remarks on this clone: For this DNA, TCRdb reports the protein of a much larger clone, which diverges at residue 12, most likely from a read error; the protein presented here is translated directly from the DNA. This rearrangement joins TRDV2 to TRDJ1; TRDD3 matches at 12 bases. Germline CDR1 reads GEAIGNYY; CDR2 reads EKD. J gave up 3 bases and V 3 bases, and 10 bases lay outside the gene matches. This CDR3 comprises 17 residues. The CDR3 nucleotides are TGTGCCTGTGACCTTCTACGGTCTGGGGGATACGCCGATAAACTCATCTTT. Its protein product is CACDLLRSGGYADKLIF.

Of note for this clone: One end of the junction fails to match germline, which may point to a read error. The chain combines TRDV2 with TRDJ3; 7 nucleotides align to TRDD3. CDR1 and CDR2 (germline): GEAIGNYY, EKD. The CDR3 sequence is 18 residues long. The CDR3 spells CACDTLMTWTGDTRQTFF. The CDR3 DNA follows: TGTGCCTGTGACACTCTGATGACATGGACTGGGGACACCCGACAGACGTTTTTC.

This clone is medium-sized in the sample. A single base separates this from a much larger clone, so it may be a read error. Distinct nucleotide sequences in the sample also encode this CDR3. The rearrangement joins TRDV2 to TRDJ1; TRDD3 matches at 7 bases. From germline, CDR1 is GEAIGNYY and CDR2 EKD. After removal of 0 bases from V and 3 bases from J, the junction contained 30 bases not matched to a gene. The CDR3 spans 23 residues. The CDR3 DNA sequence: TGTGCCTGTGACACCCTCCGGTCGTCTATCCCCAGTACTGGGGATCCAGGTCCCGATAAACTCATCTTT. This encodes CACDTLRSSIPSTGDPGPDKLIF.

As regards this clone: TCRdb attributes to this sequence the protein of a much larger clone, which differs from the DNA translation at residue 7; a read error is likely, and the protein displayed is translated from the DNA. The gene calls are TRDV2 and TRDJ1, with a tentative D call TRDD3 (6 bases). The CDR3 is 18 residues long. The V gene lost 3 bases and the J gene lost 0 bases, with 22 bases spanning the gap. Germline loops: CDR1 GEAIGNYY, CDR2 EKD. The CDR3 nucleotides read TGTGCCTGTGACCCACTGGAGGATACCCTCCCACACACCGATAAACTCATCTTT. Its translation is CACDPLEDTLPHTDKLIF.

This clone occurred a few times. One base separates it from a far larger clone, so it is likely a read error. Other DNA sequences in this specimen translate into the identical CDR3. The chain joins TRDV2 to TRDJ1; D unresolved. The CDR3 spans 14 residues. CDR1 GEAIGNYY and CDR2 EKD come from the germline V gene. The CDR3 coding sequence is TGTGCCTGTGACACGGTAGGTCCTCCCGATAAACTCATCTTC. It translates to CACDTVGPPDKLIF.

As for this clone: This is likely an artifact of a read error, given a far larger clone one base away. Other nucleotide sequences in the sample specify the same CDR3. The chain uses TRDV2 and TRDJ1; D is ambiguous. Germline lookup yields CDR1 GEAIGNYY and CDR2 EKD. The length of the CDR3 is 18 residues. V was pared by 0 bases and J by 6 bases, with 25 bases between. CDR3 sequence: CACDTLLHPGEGLHKLIF. CDR3 bases: TGTGCCTGTGACACCCTCCTGCACCCGGGCGAGGGTCTTCATAAACTCATCTTT.

This clone was observed a few times. Translating this DNA gives a protein that differs at residue 4 from the TCRdb one, which belongs to a much larger clone; a read error is likely, and the protein shown is this translation. The chain carries TRDV2 and TRDJ1; D possibly corresponds to TRDD3 (5 bases). From germline, CDR1 is GEAIGNYY and CDR2 EKD. The CDR3 has 18 residues. The chain's CDR3 is CACYTVTGGEPYTDKLIF. In nucleotides, the CDR3 is TGTGCCTGTTACACCGTAACCGGTGGGGAGCCGTACACCGATAAACTCATCTTT.

This clone turned up a few times. TCRdb's entry gives the protein of a much larger clone, which mismatches this DNA's translation at residue 3, likely from a read error; the protein reported here is translated from the DNA. CDR3 nucleotide sequence: TGTGCCCGTGACACGTTACTGGGGGATACGGGCGGCACCGATAAACTCATCTTT. Its translation: CARDTLLGDTGGTDKLIF. J is TRDJ1 and V is TRDV2, with 13 bases that match TRDD3. The CDR3 consists of 18 residues. CDR1 is GEAIGNYY, CDR2 EKD, per germline.

This clone was seen more than once but under ten times. A far bigger clonotype differs at one base, so this is likely a read error. The sample carries other DNA sequences with the same CDR3. The genes are TRDV2 and TRDJ3; a weak D match, TRDD3 (6 bases). The length of the CDR3 is 19 residues. Germline V lookup: CDR1 GEAIGNYY, CDR2 EKD. The V end was cut by 0 bases, the J end by 2 bases, with 16 bases between. The CDR3 here is CACDTAAGGTTWDTRQMFF. Here the CDR3 DNA reads TGTGCCTGTGACACCGCGGCCGGGGGAACTACCTGGGACACCCGACAGATGTTTTTC.

A remark on this clone: This may be a read error, as it is one base from a much larger clone. The J gene is TRDJ1, the V gene TRDV2, with TRDD3 matching over 10 bases. This CDR3 comprises 14 residues. With 6 bases clipped from V and 1 base from J, the junction kept 4 bases outside the gene matches. The germline V gene encodes CDR1 GEAIGNYY and CDR2 EKD. The CDR3, as DNA: TGTGCCTGTTGGGGGATACAATTCACCGATAAACTCATCTTT. Amino acid sequence: CACWGIQFTDKLIF.

This clone showed up just a few times. A much larger clone differs from this one at a single base, so this may be a read error. The same CDR3 also results from other DNA sequences found in this sample. The chain has TRDV2 and TRDJ1; D might be TRDD2 (7 bases). Germline assignment: CDR1 GEAIGNYY and CDR2 EKD. The CDR3 loop spans 21 amino acids. Between the trimmed V and J ends, which lost 0 bases and 0 bases, there was a span of 28 bases. CDR3 residues: CACDTGNLRGTPSSNTDKLIF. The CDR3 DNA sequence: TGTGCCTGTGACACCGGGAACTTGAGGGGGACACCTTCCTCAAACACCGATAAACTCATCTTT.

In the case of this clone: A clone one base away is much larger, so this may be a read error. The J gene is TRDJ2, the V gene TRDV2; 7 nucleotides match TRDD3. The V gene's germline CDR1 is GEAIGNYY and CDR2 EKD. This CDR3 spans 15 amino acids. The CDR3 reads CARDTLGATSAQLFF. As DNA, the CDR3 is TGTGCCCGTGACACCCTGGGGGCGACCTCAGCACAACTCTTCTTT.

This clone ranks as medium-sized. In the same sample, other DNA sequences code for this CDR3. The CDR3 reads CALGEHGLPILLRSDKLIF. The DNA of the CDR3 is TGTGCTCTTGGGGAACATGGCCTTCCTATCCTCCTACGTTCCGATAAACTCATCTTT. The chain has TRDV1 and TRDJ1; TRDD2 matches 8 bases. CDR1 is TSWWSYY and CDR2 is QGS in the germline V gene. Trimming cost V 1 base and J 3 bases; bases outside gene matches: 16. This CDR3 contains 19 residues.

The sample holds a few counts of this clone. V and J are TRDV2 and TRDJ1; 9 bases fit TRDD3. The V segment lost 4 bases and the J segment 0 bases; nucleotides outside the gene matches: 5. CDR3 length equals 15 residues. Germline V lookup: CDR1 GEAIGNYY, CDR2 EKD. The CDR3 here is CACDLLGENTDKLIF. CDR3 DNA sequence: TGTGCCTGTGATCTACTGGGGGAAAACACCGATAAACTCATCTTT.

This clone was observed a few times. The protein that TCRdb holds for this DNA derives from a much larger clone and differs from the translated DNA at residue 9, which likely indicates a read error; the protein shown here is translated from the DNA. The V call is TRDV2, the J call TRDJ1; TRDD3 matches at 9 bases. Germline CDR1 reads GEAIGNYY; CDR2 reads EKD. V dropped 3 bases and J dropped 1; count of bases not matched to a gene: 5. This CDR3 has 15 residues. CDR3 protein: CACDRLGEGTDKLIF. CDR3 bases: TGTGCCTGTGACCGACTGGGGGAAGGCACCGATAAACTCATCTTT.

As concerns this clone: TCRdb's protein, taken from a much larger clone, differs from this DNA's translation at residue 8, likely owing to a read error; the protein displayed comes from the DNA. The chain is built from TRDV2 and TRDJ1; 7 positions match TRDD3. The CDR3 spans 15 residues. After removal of 2 bases from V and 0 bases from J, the junction contained 5 bases not matched to a gene. CDR1 GEAIGNYY and CDR2 EKD come from the germline V gene. CDR3 in amino acids: CACDNLGGNTDKLIF. CDR3 DNA: TGTGCCTGTGACAATCTGGGGGGTAACACCGATAAACTCATCTTT.

This clone has only a few counts. This DNA's translation and the protein TCRdb lists, from a much larger clone, do not match at residue 15, likely due to a read error; the protein shown is translated from the DNA. This rearrangement joins TRDV2 to TRDJ1, with D uncertain. This CDR3 is 16 amino acids long. The germline CDR1 and CDR2 sequences are GEAIGNYY and EKD. CDR3 coding DNA: TGTGCCTGTGACACCGTCGGGGTTTCATACACCGATAAACTCACCTTT. Translating gives CACDTVGVSYTDKLTF.

In regard to this clone: A far larger clone is just one base off, so this is likely a read error. J is TRDJ1 and V is TRDV2; 10 positions agree with TRDD3. CDR3 length equals 21 residues. The germline CDR1 and CDR2 sequences are GEAIGNYY and EKD. V shed 1 base, J shed 3 bases, and the junction held 22 bases outside the gene matches. CDR3 region: CACDTVGSTGGFRVESDKLIF. The CDR3 nucleotides are TGTGCCTGTGACACTGTGGGGAGTACTGGGGGATTTCGGGTCGAGTCCGATAAACTCATCTTT.

This clone occurred a few times. It is likely a read error: a sequence one base away is far more abundant. This sample also contains other DNA sequences that code for the same CDR3. The CDR3 sequence is CACDQLPTLGDTDKLIF. CDR3 DNA: TGTGCCTGTGATCAACTTCCCACTCTGGGGGATACCGATAAACTCATCTTT. The chain employs TRDV2 and TRDJ1, with 9 bases matching TRDD3. With V trimmed by 4 bases and J by 2 bases, 13 bases remained unmatched. Per germline, CDR1 GEAIGNYY and CDR2 EKD. There are 17 residues in the CDR3.

This clone was detected only a few times. A far larger clone lies a single base away; this is likely a read error. Distinct nucleotide sequences in the sample also encode this CDR3. The chain's CDR3 is CACDPLLTGDTRADKLIF. The CDR3 bases are TGTGCCTGCGACCCTCTCTTGACGGGGGATACGCGGGCCGATAAACTCATCTTT. The chain links TRDV2 to TRDJ1; the match to TRDD3 covers 10 bases. The CDR3 length is 18 residues. In germline, CDR1 is GEAIGNYY, CDR2 EKD. With 7 bases clipped from V and 3 bases from J, the junction kept 19 bases outside the gene matches.

This clone appeared a few times. It is likely a read error: a sequence one base away is far more abundant. The same CDR3 also results from other DNA sequences found in this sample. This rearrangement joins TRDV2 to TRDJ1, with 9 bases identical to TRDD3. V gave up 4 bases and J gave up 2 bases; unmatched junction bases: 13. Germline assignment: CDR1 GEAIGNYY and CDR2 EKD. This CDR3 is 17 amino acids long. The CDR3 reads CACDMVLGDPWTDKLIF. DNA of the CDR3: TGTGCCTGTGATATGGTACTGGGGGACCCGTGGACCGATAAACTCATCTTT.

Within the sample, this clone is medium-sized (0.01 to 0.1%). A much larger clone sits a single nucleotide away, making a read error possible. The V gene is TRDV3, the J gene TRDJ1; 9 positions agree with TRDD3. The CDR3 consists of 15 residues. Germline V gene lookup returns CDR1 TVYSNPD and CDR2 GDNSRS (reference sequence). This CDR3 reads CAFSTPGGSSDKLTF. Written as DNA, the CDR3 is TGTGCCTTTAGTACACCTGGGGGATCTTCCGATAAACTCACCTTT.

For this clone: This DNA's translation and the protein TCRdb lists, from a much larger clone, do not match at residue 5, likely due to a read error; the protein shown is translated from the DNA. V is TRDV2 and J is TRDJ1; 7 bases agree with TRDD3. Germline V gene sequence: CDR1 GEAIGNYY, CDR2 EKD. CDR3 size: 14 residues. Trimming took 3 bases from V and 4 from J; bases not matched to a gene: 7. The CDR3 DNA follows: TGTGCCTGTGACGCACTGGGGCACCGCGATAAACTCATCTTT. Translated, it gives CACDALGHRDKLIF.

This clone is categorized as medium-sized (0.01 to 0.1%). Other DNA sequences in this sample translate to the same CDR3. The V and J genes are TRDV1 and TRDJ1, with 8 nucleotides matching TRDD3. In germline, CDR1 is TSWWSYY, CDR2 QGS. V was pared by 3 bases and J by 3 bases, with 12 bases of the junction left unmatched. The CDR3 sequence is 17 residues long. The CDR3 region has the DNA TGTGCTCTTGGGGACACCCTGGGGATACCATTTGCCGATAAACTCATCTTT. Protein product: CALGDTLGIPFADKLIF.

A note on this clone: Sequence at one end of the junction differs from germline and may be a read error. The chain couples TRDV1 to TRDJ1, with 12 bases that match TRDD3. Germline V gene data show CDR1 as TSWWSYY and CDR2 as QGS. The CDR3 is made up of 24 amino acids. Here the CDR3 DNA reads TGTGCTCTTGGGGAACTGAGTCTGGCCCCCGGGGACTGGGGGATACCTGGGTACACCGATAAACCCATCTTT. This translates into CALGELSLAPGDWGIPGYTDKPIF.

Worth noting for this clone: The protein recorded in TCRdb matches a much larger clone and deviates from this DNA's translation at residue 16, suggesting a read error; the protein here is obtained by translating the DNA. The chain links TRDV2 to TRDJ1, with no clear D. The germline V gene encodes CDR1 GEAIGNYY and CDR2 EKD. This CDR3 region has 18 residues. The CDR3 loop reads CACDSVGYQEGYTDKFIF. Here the CDR3 DNA reads TGTGCCTGTGACTCTGTCGGCTATCAAGAGGGCTACACCGATAAATTCATCTTT.

In regard to this clone: This clone may be a read error of a much larger clone one base away. The rearrangement joins TRDV2 to TRDJ1, with TRDD3 matching over 8 bases. Germline CDR1 and CDR2: GEAIGNYY and EKD. The CDR3 has 23 residues. The V segment lost 0 bases and the J segment 0 bases; nucleotides outside the gene matches: 26. The CDR3: CACDTLFPNLRDTIPSYTDKLIF. The DNA of the CDR3 is TGTGCCTGTGACACCCTATTTCCTAATCTGAGGGATACGATCCCCTCGTACACCGATAAACTCATCTTT.